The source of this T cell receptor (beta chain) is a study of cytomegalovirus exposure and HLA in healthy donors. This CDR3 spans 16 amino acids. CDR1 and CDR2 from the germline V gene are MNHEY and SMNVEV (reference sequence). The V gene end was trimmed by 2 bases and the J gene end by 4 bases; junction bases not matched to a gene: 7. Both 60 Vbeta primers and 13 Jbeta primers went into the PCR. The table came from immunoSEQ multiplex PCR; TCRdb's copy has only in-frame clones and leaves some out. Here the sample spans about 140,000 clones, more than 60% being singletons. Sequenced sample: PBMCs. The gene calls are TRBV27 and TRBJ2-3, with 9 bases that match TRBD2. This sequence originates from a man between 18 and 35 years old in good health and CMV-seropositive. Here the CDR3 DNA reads TGTGCCAGCAGTTTAGTTGGGGCGGGAGGGGCAGATACGCAGTATTTT. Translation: CASSLVGAGGADTQYF.